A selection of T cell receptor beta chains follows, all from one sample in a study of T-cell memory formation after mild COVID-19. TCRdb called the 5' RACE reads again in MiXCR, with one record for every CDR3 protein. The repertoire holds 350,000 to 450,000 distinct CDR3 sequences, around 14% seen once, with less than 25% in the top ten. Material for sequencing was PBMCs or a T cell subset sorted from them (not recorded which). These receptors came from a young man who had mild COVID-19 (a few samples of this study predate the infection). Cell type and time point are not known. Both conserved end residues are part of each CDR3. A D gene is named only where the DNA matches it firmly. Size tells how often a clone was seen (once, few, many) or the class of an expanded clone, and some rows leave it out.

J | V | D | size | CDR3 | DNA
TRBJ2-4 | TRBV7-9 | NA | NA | CASSLQTSNIQYF | TGTGCCAGCAGCCTCCAAACGAGTAACATTCAGTACTTC
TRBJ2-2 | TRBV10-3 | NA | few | CAISVREGYTGELFF | TGTGCCATCAGTGTACGAGAAGGGTACACCGGGGAGCTGTTTTTT
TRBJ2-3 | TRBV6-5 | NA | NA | CATQRDATDTQYF | TGTGCCACCCAAAGGGACGCGACAGATACGCAGTATTTT
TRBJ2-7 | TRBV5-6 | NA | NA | CASSLAAESYEQYF | TGTGCCAGCAGCTTGGCGGCAGAATCCTACGAGCAGTACTTC
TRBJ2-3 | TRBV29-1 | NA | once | CSVEDLSGLGDTQYF | TGCAGCGTTGAAGATCTCTCGGGGCTAGGAGATACGCAGTATTTT
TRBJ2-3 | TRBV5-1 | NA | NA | CASSLVTPGPTDTQYF | TGCGCCAGCAGCTTGGTGACTCCCGGGCCCACAGATACGCAGTATTTT
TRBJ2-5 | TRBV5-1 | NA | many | CASSREAGGTLAQYF | TGCGCCAGCAGCCGCGAGGCCGGCGGGACTCTGGCCCAGTACTTC
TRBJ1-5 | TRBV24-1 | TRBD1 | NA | CATSDIPRQGINQPQHF | TGTGCCACCAGTGATATCCCGCGACAGGGAATCAATCAGCCCCAGCATTTT
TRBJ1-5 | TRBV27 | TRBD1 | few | CASSSYRDSEGPQHF | TGTGCCAGCAGTTCTTACCGGGACAGCGAGGGGCCCCAGCATTTT
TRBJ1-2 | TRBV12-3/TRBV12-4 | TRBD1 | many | CASSLAGQGYTF | TGTGCCAGCAGTTTGGCGGGACAGGGCTACACCTTC
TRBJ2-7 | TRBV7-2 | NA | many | CASSLQGMSSYEQYF | TGTGCCAGCAGCTTACAGGGGATGAGCTCCTACGAGCAGTACTTC
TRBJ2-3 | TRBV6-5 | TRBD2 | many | CASSSTSGGASSTDTQYF | TGTGCCAGCAGTTCGACTAGCGGGGGCGCCTCTAGCACAGATACGCAGTATTTT
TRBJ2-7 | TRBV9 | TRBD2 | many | CASSAETWEGEQYF | TGTGCCAGCAGCGCCGAAACATGGGAGGGCGAGCAGTACTTC
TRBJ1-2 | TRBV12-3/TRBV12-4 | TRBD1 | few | CASREADRVNYGYTF | TGTGCCAGCAGGGAGGCTGACAGGGTTAACTATGGCTACACCTTC
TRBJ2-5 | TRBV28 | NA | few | CASSLRFSSWETQYF | TGTGCCAGCAGTTTGCGGTTCAGCTCTTGGGAGACCCAGTACTTC
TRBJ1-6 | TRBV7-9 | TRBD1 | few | CASSSTGTGHSPLHF | TGTGCCAGCAGCTCAACCGGGACAGGGCACTCACCCCTCCACTTT
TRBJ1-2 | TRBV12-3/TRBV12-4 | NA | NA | CASSLGRVNGYTF | TGTGCCAGCAGTTTAGGCAGGGTGAATGGCTACACCTTC
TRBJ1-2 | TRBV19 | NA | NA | CASSPPRTQYRPNGYTF | TGTGCCAGTAGCCCTCCCAGGACTCAGTATCGGCCCAATGGCTACACCTTC
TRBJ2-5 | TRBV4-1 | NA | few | CASSHTPGHQETQYF | TGCGCCAGCAGCCATACCCCCGGGCACCAAGAGACCCAGTACTTC
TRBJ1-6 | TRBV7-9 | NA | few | CASTTAPNSPLHF | TGTGCCAGTACGACAGCTCCAAATTCACCCCTCCACTTT
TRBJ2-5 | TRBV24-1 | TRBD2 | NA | CATSDLGLAGVETQYF | TGTGCCACCAGTGATTTGGGACTAGCGGGGGTTGAGACCCAGTACTTC
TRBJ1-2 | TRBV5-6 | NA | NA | CASNPGGSNYGYTF | TGTGCCAGCAACCCGGGAGGGAGTAACTATGGCTACACCTTC
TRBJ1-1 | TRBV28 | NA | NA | CASSFGPTGAEAFF | TGTGCCAGCAGTTTCGGTCCGACGGGCGCTGAAGCTTTCTTT
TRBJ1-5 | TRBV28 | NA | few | CASSWAGRSDQPQHF | TGTGCCAGCAGCTGGGCCGGGAGGAGTGATCAGCCCCAGCATTTT
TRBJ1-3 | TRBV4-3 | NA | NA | CASSLTLAENTIYF | TGCGCCAGCAGCCTGACCCTTGCAGAGAACACCATATATTTT
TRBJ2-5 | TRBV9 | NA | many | CASSAAPGETQYF | TGTGCCAGCAGCGCCGCCCCCGGGGAGACCCAGTACTTC
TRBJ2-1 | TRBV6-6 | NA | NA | CASSSLPCSVSYNEQFF | TGTGCCAGCAGTTCCCTTCCGTGCTCTGTTTCCTACAATGAGCAGTTCTTC
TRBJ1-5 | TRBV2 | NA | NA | CASTRGSNQPQHF | TGTGCCAGCACTCGCGGGAGCAATCAGCCCCAGCATTTT
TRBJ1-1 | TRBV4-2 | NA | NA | CASSQESGRIRAFF | TGTGCCAGCAGCCAAGAATCGGGCAGGATAAGAGCTTTCTTT
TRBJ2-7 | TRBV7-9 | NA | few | CASSFVAGPEQYF | TGTGCCAGCAGCTTTGTGGCGGGACCCGAGCAGTACTTC
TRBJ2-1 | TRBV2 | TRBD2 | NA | CASSVRDYPNEQFF | TGTGCCAGCAGTGTCCGGGACTACCCCAATGAGCAGTTCTTC
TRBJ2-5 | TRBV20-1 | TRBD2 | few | CSARGWTSLEETQYF | TGCAGTGCTAGGGGTTGGACTAGCCTTGAAGAGACCCAGTACTTC
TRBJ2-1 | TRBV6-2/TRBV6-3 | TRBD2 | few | CASSIAGHNEQFF | TGTGCCAGCAGTATAGCGGGTCACAATGAGCAGTTCTTC
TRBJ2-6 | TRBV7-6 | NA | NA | CASSLARQSGANVLTF | TGTGCCAGCAGCTTAGCGCGACAGTCTGGGGCCAACGTCCTGACTTTC
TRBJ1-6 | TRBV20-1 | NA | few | CSAPWTVSYNSPLHF | TGCAGTGCTCCCTGGACAGTCTCCTATAATTCACCCCTCCACTTT
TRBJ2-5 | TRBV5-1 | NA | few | CASSTGAAQETQYF | TGCGCCAGCAGCACCGGGGCAGCCCAAGAGACCCAGTACTTC
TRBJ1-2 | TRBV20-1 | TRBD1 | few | CSAWGTGDDGYTF | TGCAGTGCGTGGGGGACAGGGGATGATGGCTACACCTTC
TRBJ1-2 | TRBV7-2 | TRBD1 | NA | CASTSDAQGASGYTF | TGTGCCAGCACCTCTGACGCACAGGGGGCGTCCGGCTACACCTTC
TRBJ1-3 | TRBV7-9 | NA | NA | CASSPRALGNTIYF | TGTGCCAGCAGCCCGAGGGCATTGGGAAACACCATATATTTT
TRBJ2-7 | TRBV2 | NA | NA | CASSEPPKPYEQYF | TGTGCCAGCAGTGAACCCCCAAAACCCTACGAGCAGTACTTC
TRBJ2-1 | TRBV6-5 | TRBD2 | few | CASSLAGRVYNEQFF | TGTGCCAGCAGTCTAGCGGGGCGGGTATACAATGAGCAGTTCTTC
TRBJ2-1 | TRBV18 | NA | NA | CASSPGDGGASYNEQFF | TGTGCCAGCTCACCAGGGGACGGAGGGGCCTCCTACAATGAGCAGTTCTTC
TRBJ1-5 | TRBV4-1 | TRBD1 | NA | CASSQGLGQLKGNQPQHF | TGCGCCAGCAGCCAAGGGCTGGGACAGCTTAAGGGCAATCAGCCCCAGCATTTT
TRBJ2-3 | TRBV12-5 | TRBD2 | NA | CASGLVSGGAQYF | TGTGCTAGTGGTTTGGTAAGCGGGGGGGCCCAGTATTTT
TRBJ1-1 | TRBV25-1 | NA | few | CASSGSDRYTEAFF | TGTGCCAGCAGTGGCTCAGACAGGTACACTGAAGCTTTCTTT
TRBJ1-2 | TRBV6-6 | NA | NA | CASSYFSEGSGYTF | TGTGCCAGCAGTTACTTTTCAGAGGGCTCTGGCTACACCTTC
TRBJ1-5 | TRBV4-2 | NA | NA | CASSQEKGGQPQHF | TGTGCCAGCAGCCAAGAAAAGGGGGGTCAGCCCCAGCATTTT
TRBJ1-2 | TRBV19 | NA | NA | CASKGAELYGYTF | TGTGCCAGTAAGGGAGCGGAACTCTATGGCTACACCTTC
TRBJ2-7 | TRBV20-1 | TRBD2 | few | CSASWSGGAHEQYF | TGCAGTGCTAGTTGGAGCGGGGGGGCCCACGAGCAGTACTTC
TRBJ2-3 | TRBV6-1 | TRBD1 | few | CASRDGTGDTDTQYF | TGTGCCAGCAGAGACGGGACAGGGGATACAGATACGCAGTATTTT
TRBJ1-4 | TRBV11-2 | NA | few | CASSFGDPKNEKLFF | TGTGCCAGCAGCTTCGGGGACCCCAAAAATGAAAAACTGTTTTTT
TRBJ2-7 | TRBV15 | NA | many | CATSRDRGSYEQYF | TGTGCCACCAGCAGAGACCGGGGTAGCTACGAGCAGTACTTC